Included here is one T cell receptor (beta chain) sequence, with context. These data are taken from a study of T cell changes during pregnancy in multiple sclerosis. With 6 bases clipped from V and 4 bases from J, the junction kept 5 bases outside the gene matches. CDR1 is MNHEY and CDR2 is SVGAGI in the germline V gene. The CDR3 extends over 13 amino acids. The assay was immunoSEQ multiplex PCR, and TCRdb's table has in-frame clones only and misses some. The sample has some 80,000 clones, about 91% seen once. This receptor was identified in a female donor with multiple sclerosis, enrolled in a pregnancy study. Material: peripheral blood, obtained before pregnancy. The chain couples TRBV6-5 to TRBJ1-1, with 7 bases aligning to TRBD1. CDR3 bases: TGTGCCAGCAGCATATACAGGGGCACTGAAGCTTTCTTT. As protein: CASSIYRGTEAFF.